Presented here are 23 T cell receptor beta chains from one specimen sequenced in a study of cytomegalovirus exposure and HLA in healthy donors. Primers included in the PCR were 60 Vbeta and 13 Jbeta primers. This table comes from immunoSEQ multiplex PCR, and its TCRdb copy is limited to in-frame clones, with some not included. The sample carries about 120,000 clones, approximately 81% recorded once. The sequenced sample was PBMCs. These receptors were collected from a male donor in good health and CMV-seronegative.

The chain links TRBV5-1 to TRBJ2-1; 13 bases fit TRBD2. J lost 6 bases, V lost 0 bases, and 3 bases had no gene match. CDR1 and CDR2 (germline): SGHRS, YFSETQ. The CDR3 is 16 amino acids. This CDR3 reads CASSLVLAGGTNEQFF. The CDR3 bases are TGCGCCAGCAGCTTGGTACTAGCGGGAGGGACCAATGAGCAGTTCTTC. Complete variable domain (other parts from reference TRBV5-1 and TRBJ2-1): KAGVTQTPRYLIKTRGQQVTLSCSPISGHRSVSWYQQTPGQGLQFLFEYFSETQRNKGNFPGRFSGRQFSNSRSEMNVSTLELGDSALYLCASSLVLAGGTNEQFFGPGTRLTVL.

The CDR3 is CASSVAGGEVSQPQHF. The CDR3 DNA is TGTGCCAGCAGCGTAGCAGGGGGCGAAGTCTCTCAGCCCCAGCATTTT. The rearrangement joins TRBV9 to TRBJ1-5, with 8 bases matching TRBD1. The CDR3 runs to 16 residues. Per the germline V gene, CDR1 is SGDLS and CDR2 is YYNGEE. V gave up 0 bases and J gave up 6 bases; unmatched junction bases: 8.

The CDR3 is CASSYYPVSYEQYF. CDR3 DNA: TGTGCCAGCAGTTACTACCCGGTCTCCTACGAGCAGTACTTC. This rearrangement joins TRBV6-6 to TRBJ2-7; D is unclear. Trimming cost V 1 base and J 0 bases, with 7 bases left between them. Germline-derived CDR1 and CDR2 are MNHNY and SVGAGI (reference sequence). The CDR3 is 14 residues long.

This clone occurred once. This chain uses TRBV27 with TRBJ1-5; 7 nucleotides line up with TRBD1. Germline CDR1 MNHEY, CDR2 SMNVEV (reference sequence). V shed 4 bases and J 7 bases; nucleotides not matched to a gene: 7. CDR3 length: 14 residues. The CDR3 is CASSSDRPGQPQHF. The CDR3 nucleotides are TGTGCCAGCAGTTCGGACAGGCCAGGGCAGCCCCAGCATTTT.

V is TRBV21-1 and J is TRBJ2-1; whether TRBD2, the table's D call, matches the DNA was not checked. TRBV21-1 is an annotated pseudogene. The CDR3 is 16 residues long. CDR3 region: CASSKGGFPSYNEQFF. CDR3 bases: TGTGCCAGCAGCAAAGGAGGGTTCCCCTCCTACAATGAGCAGTTCTTC.

The V and J genes are TRBV18 and TRBJ2-7, with a possible D match to TRBD1 (6 bases). The germline V gene encodes CDR1 KGHSH and CDR2 LQKENI. The ends were cut back, 3 bases at V and 5 bases at J, with 8 bases in the middle. The CDR3 extends over 12 amino acids. As DNA, the CDR3 is TGTGCCAGCTCACCCAACAGGGACGAGCAGTACTTC. It specifies CASSPNRDEQYF.

The chain uses TRBV13 and TRBJ1-1, with D unclear. Germline CDR1 reads PRHDT; CDR2 reads FYEKMQ (reference sequence). The CDR3 is made up of 13 amino acids. Trimming removed 6 bases at V and 4 bases at J, with 12 bases between. The CDR3: CASRYGSGTEAFF. The CDR3 nucleotides are TGTGCCAGCAGATACGGCTCGGGCACTGAAGCTTTCTTT.

The chain uses TRBV6-5 and TRBJ1-1; 7 nucleotides agree with TRBD1. This CDR3 is built from 15 residues. The J segment lost 4 bases and the V segment lost 4 bases, leaving 9 bases of the junction unmatched. Germline V lookup: CDR1 MNHEY, CDR2 SVGAGI. CDR3 sequence: CASSSRQGWVTEAFF. Here the CDR3 DNA reads TGTGCCAGCAGTTCCCGACAGGGATGGGTCACTGAAGCTTTCTTT.

This clone was counted a single time. The V and J genes are TRBV7-2 and TRBJ2-1, with a possible D match to TRBD2 (5 bases). Trimming pared 5 bases from V and 9 bases from J, leaving 14 bases between. Per germline, CDR1 SGHTA and CDR2 FQGNSA. The CDR3 contains 13 residues. The DNA for the CDR3 is TGTGCCAGCAGCCTAGGACTCTTAGGTGAGCAGTTCTTC. As protein: CASSLGLLGEQFF.

This rearrangement joins TRBV7-9 to TRBJ2-7; tentatively, D is TRBD2 (5 bases). Per the germline V gene, CDR1 is SEHNR and CDR2 is FQNEAQ (reference sequence). V shed 0 bases and J shed 2 bases, with 20 bases lying between them. This CDR3 has 18 residues. Here the CDR3 DNA reads TGTGCCAGCAGCTTAGCAACTAGAGTGTCCTTCTTCCCCTACGAGCAGTACTTC. This codes for CASSLATRVSFFPYEQYF.

This chain joins TRBV5-1 and TRBJ2-3; 7 positions agree with TRBD2. With V trimmed by 4 bases and J by 2 bases, 4 bases remained unmatched. From germline, CDR1 is SGHRS and CDR2 YFSETQ. The CDR3 runs 14 residues. CDR3 sequence: CASSGREYTDTQYF. The DNA for the CDR3 is TGCGCCAGCAGCGGGAGGGAATACACAGATACGCAGTATTTT.

The CDR3 here is CASKDSSGDYNEQFF. In nucleotides, the CDR3 is TGTGCCAGTAAAGATTCTAGCGGGGACTACAATGAGCAGTTCTTC. This chain connects TRBV19 to TRBJ2-1; 9 bases agree with TRBD2. CDR1 and CDR2 (germline): LNHDA, SQIVND (reference sequence). CDR3 length: 15 residues. The J segment lost 3 bases and the V segment lost 7 bases, leaving 7 bases of the junction unmatched.

This clone has only a few counts. The chain carries TRBV10-2 and TRBJ2-7, with 8 positions matching TRBD2. Per germline, CDR1 WSHSY and CDR2 SAAADI. Unmatched junction bases numbered 6, after V lost 0 bases and J lost 2 bases. The CDR3 spans 16 residues. CDR3 loop: CASSESPAGGPYEQYF. CDR3 sequence (DNA): TGCGCCAGCAGTGAGTCGCCTGCGGGAGGACCCTACGAGCAGTACTTC.

This chain connects TRBV4-3 to TRBJ2-2; a weak D match, TRBD2 (5 bases). Trimming left V 3 bases short and J 6 bases short, with 11 bases between. Germline assignment: CDR1 LGHNA and CDR2 YSLEER. The CDR3 is made up of 14 amino acids. The CDR3 nucleotides read TGCGCCAGCAGCCAGGGGAGTCGGGCCGGGGAGCTGTTTTTT. This codes for CASSQGSRAGELFF.

In DNA form, the CDR3 reads TGTGCCAGCAGTTACGGCGCAGGGAACACTGAAGCTTTCTTT. This codes for CASSYGAGNTEAFF. This chain joins TRBV6-6 and TRBJ1-1; no definite D call. Between the trimmed V and J ends, which lost 2 bases and 1 base, there was a span of 8 bases. The germline V gene has CDR1 MNHNY and CDR2 SVGAGI (reference sequence). The CDR3 has 14 amino acids.

There are a few counts of this clone. This chain uses TRBV6-1 with TRBJ2-7; TRBD2 matches 7 bases. The V segment lost 10 bases and the J segment 2 bases; nucleotides outside the gene matches: 8. Germline V gene sequence: CDR1 MNHNS, CDR2 SASEGT. The CDR3 is 13 residues long. The DNA of the CDR3 is TGTGCCACCGTATGGGGGGGGGCCTACGAGCAGTACTTC. Its protein product is CATVWGGAYEQYF.

The V gene is TRBV18, the J gene TRBJ2-1; 7 nucleotides line up with TRBD2. Germline trimming cut 3 bases from V and 5 bases from J; bases unmatched to any gene: 7. Germline CDR1 and CDR2: KGHSH and LQKENI. This CDR3 has 15 residues. CDR3 amino acids: CASSPAREYHNEQFF. The DNA for the CDR3 is TGTGCCAGCTCACCGGCGCGGGAGTACCACAATGAGCAGTTCTTC.

V and J are TRBV7-8 and TRBJ2-5; 7 bases match TRBD2. Germline loops: CDR1 SGHVS, CDR2 FQNEAQ. Losses at the gene ends were 6 bases for V and 3 bases for J; bases not matched to a gene: 10. This CDR3 comprises 15 residues. CDR3 DNA: TGTGCCAGCAGACACTCCGCCAGCGGGGAAGAGACCCAGTACTTC. It translates to CASRHSASGEETQYF.

This clone was picked up one time. The V gene is TRBV4-3, the J gene TRBJ2-7; D not certain. The ends were cut back, 0 bases at V and 3 bases at J, with 9 bases in the middle. Germline V CDR1 and CDR2: LGHNA, YSLEER. CDR3 length: 14 residues. CDR3 residues: CASSQDRPDYEQYF. CDR3 in DNA: TGCGCCAGCAGCCAAGATCGCCCAGACTACGAGCAGTACTTC.

The J gene is TRBJ2-7, the V gene TRBV6-1, with D perhaps TRBD1 (5 bases). Germline lookup yields CDR1 MNHNS and CDR2 SASEGT. Trimming removed 7 bases from V and 5 bases from J, with 18 bases in between. This CDR3 contains 14 residues. In DNA form, the CDR3 reads TGTGCCAGCATTCCGACAGTACTGGGCGACGAGCAGTACTTC. It specifies CASIPTVLGDEQYF.

This chain links TRBV5-4 with TRBJ1-3, with D possibly TRBD1 on 5 matching bases. V shed 0 bases and J shed 10 bases, with 8 bases lying between them. Germline V CDR1 and CDR2: SGHNT, YYREEE (reference sequence). The CDR3 sequence is 12 residues long. The CDR3 nucleotides read TGTGCCAGCAGCTTGGTGGGGGGTACCATATATTTT. As protein: CASSLVGGTIYF.

The genes are TRBV5-6 and TRBJ1-6, with D tentatively TRBD1 (6 bases). The V gene's germline CDR1 is SGHDT and CDR2 YYEEEE. V shed 0 bases and J shed 6 bases, with 16 bases lying between them. The CDR3 length is 17 residues. This CDR3 reads CASSLERGGPLNSPLHF. CDR3 nucleotides: TGTGCCAGCAGCTTGGAGCGCGGGGGCCCTCTTAATTCACCCCTCCACTTT.

The sample holds a few counts of this clone. The chain employs TRBV7-9 and TRBJ1-1; D unresolved. The CDR3 is made up of 13 amino acids. Between the trimmed V and J ends, which lost 7 bases and 4 bases, there was a span of 13 bases. The germline gives CDR1 SEHNR, CDR2 FQNEAQ (reference sequence). CDR3 sequence (DNA): TGTGCCAGCACCCTGAGAGAGGGCACTGAAGCTTTCTTT. The encoded protein is CASTLREGTEAFF.